This T cell receptor beta chain was obtained from a study of shared clonotypes between healthy human individuals. Study-level information: Each donor's CD4 naive and CD4 memory cells filled three plates apiece, CD8 naive two, and CD8 memory one. Notes on the study in general: Clonotypes shared by all four donors outscored non-shared clonotypes in generation probability. Inspection by rarefaction showed sorted-subset sequencing to be incomplete despite large depth.

Produced via immunoSEQ multiplex PCR; TCRdb's table is partial and in-frame only. The table includes some 1,100,000 clones, approximately 78% detected once. The count of this clone is one. Its antigen is not identified. Sequenced material: memory CD4+ T cells from PBMCs. Subset: CD45RA-negative fraction. This TCR came from a man in his late teens or twenties in good health. Some clones in this sample may be carry-over from other donors' samples.

The CDR3 sequence: CASSETGSGANVLTF. The CDR3, as DNA: TGTGCCAGCAGTGAAACGGGTTCTGGGGCCAACGTCCTGACTTTC. The chain combines TRBV25-1 with TRBJ2-6; D gene unclear. The CDR3 totals 15 residues. Germline V CDR1 and CDR2: MGHDK, SYGVNS. V was clipped by 2 bases and J by 1 base, with 6 bases between them.